The 7 T cell receptor beta chains below come from one sample, sequenced in a study of radiotherapy plus CTLA-4 blockade in lung cancer. Here immunoSEQ multiplex PCR was the method, and the copy in TCRdb shows in-frame clones only, minus some. The sample records approximately 94,000 clones, about four fifths being singletons. The source material was peripheral blood, sampled from a patient treated with radiotherapy plus ipilimumab. The receptor set was obtained from a human donor with non-small cell lung cancer that progressed on radiotherapy plus ipilimumab.

The rearrangement links TRBV5-5 to TRBJ1-5; D remains unclear. The V end lost 4 bases, the J end lost 0 bases, and 14 bases lay between the germline ends. The CDR3 is 16 residues long. CDR1 is SGHKS, CDR2 YYEKEE, per germline (reference sequence). The CDR3 reads CASSPYEGGSNQPQHF. CDR3 nucleotide sequence: TGTGCCAGCAGCCCCTATGAGGGTGGTAGCAATCAGCCCCAGCATTTT.

The genes are TRBV12-2 and TRBJ2-1; TRBD1 is the table's D call, not checked against the DNA. TRBV12-2 is given as a pseudogene. This CDR3 has 17 residues. As DNA, the CDR3 is TGTGCAAGTCGCTTGAAAAACCGGGACAGCTCCTACAATGAGCAGTTCTTC. It encodes CASRLKNRDSSYNEQFF.

CDR3 nucleotide sequence: TGTGCCAGCAGTGAAGGTGGACTATTTGCAGAGACCCAGTACTTC. Translating gives CASSEGGLFAETQYF. The gene calls are TRBV2 and TRBJ2-5; tentatively, D is TRBD2 (6 bases). The CDR3 is 15 residues long. From germline, CDR1 is SNHLY and CDR2 FYNNEI. The germline V and J ends were trimmed by 1 base and 4 bases, with 13 bases remaining between them.

This clone has just a few counts. This rearrangement joins TRBV14 to TRBJ2-7, with 9 positions matching TRBD1. The CDR3 runs 15 residues. Germline V gene sequence: CDR1 SGHDN, CDR2 FVKESK. J was trimmed by 1 base and V by 4 bases; bases with no gene match: 5. The CDR3: CASSLRQGVSYEQYF. Written as DNA, the CDR3 is TGTGCCAGCAGCCTACGACAGGGGGTGTCCTACGAGCAGTACTTC.

The rearrangement uses TRBV7-2 and TRBJ2-3; 8 nucleotides line up with TRBD2. The CDR3 runs 14 residues. V dropped 3 bases and J dropped 13; count of bases not matched to a gene: 12. Germline V CDR1 and CDR2: SGHTA, FQGNSA. The CDR3 bases are TGTGCCAGCAGCTTCGCCTGGGAGCGGGAGATGGAGTATTTT. It codes for CASSFAWEREMEYF.

The chain carries TRBV2 and TRBJ1-5; D perhaps matches TRBD1 (6 bases). The CDR3 totals 15 residues. The V gene lost 4 bases and the J gene lost 2 bases, with 12 bases spanning the gap. The germline V gene encodes CDR1 SNHLY and CDR2 FYNNEI. The CDR3 sequence: CASSGAPGGNQPQHF. The CDR3 coding sequence is TGTGCCAGCAGTGGGGCACCAGGGGGCAATCAGCCCCAGCATTTT. The whole variable domain, filled in from reference TRBV2 and TRBJ1-5, reads EPEVTQTPSHQVTQMGQEVILRCVPISNHLYFYWYRQILGQKVEFLVSFYNNEISEKSEIFDDQFSVERPDGSNFTLKIRSTKLEDSAMYFCASSGAPGGNQPQHFGDGTRLSIL.

The chain uses TRBV6-1 and TRBJ1-2, with 7 bases aligning to TRBD1. The ends lost 1 base at V and 4 bases at J; junction bases unmatched: 3. The CDR3 has 14 amino acids. The V gene's germline CDR1 is MNHNS and CDR2 SASEGT. In nucleotides, the CDR3 is TGTGCCAGCAGTGAAGTCCAGGGGGTCTATGGCTACACCTTC. This sequence encodes CASSEVQGVYGYTF.